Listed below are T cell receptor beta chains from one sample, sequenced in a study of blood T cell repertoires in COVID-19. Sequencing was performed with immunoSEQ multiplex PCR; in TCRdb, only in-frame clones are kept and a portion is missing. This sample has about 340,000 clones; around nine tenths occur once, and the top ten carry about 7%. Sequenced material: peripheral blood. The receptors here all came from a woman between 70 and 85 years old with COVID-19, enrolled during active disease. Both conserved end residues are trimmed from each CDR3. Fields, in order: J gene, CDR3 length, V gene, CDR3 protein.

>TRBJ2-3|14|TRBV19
ASSIDRGAGTDTQY
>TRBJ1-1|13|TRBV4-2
ASSQEGPGGTEAF
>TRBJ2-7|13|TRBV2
ASSAWTRAPYEQY
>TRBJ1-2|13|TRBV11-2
ASSRTGALNYGYT
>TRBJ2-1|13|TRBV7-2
ASSLAMVEYNEQF
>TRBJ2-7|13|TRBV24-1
ATSDPGTGTGEQY
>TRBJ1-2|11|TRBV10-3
AITGQGAYGYT
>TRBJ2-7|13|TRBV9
ASSVGQGIAYEQY
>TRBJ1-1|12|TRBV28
ASSKTPKNTEAF
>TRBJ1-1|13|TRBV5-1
ASSPWDSANTEAF
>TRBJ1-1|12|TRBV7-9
ASSFAGSSTEAF
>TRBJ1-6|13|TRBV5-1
ASSLEGGINSPLH
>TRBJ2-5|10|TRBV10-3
AIRASQETQY
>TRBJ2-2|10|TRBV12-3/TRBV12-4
ASSFPRGELF
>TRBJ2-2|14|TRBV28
ASRSQGALITGELF
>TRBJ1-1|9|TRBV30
AWSVLGEAF
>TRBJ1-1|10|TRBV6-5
ASGGALTEAF
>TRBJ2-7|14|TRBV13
ASSASTGGPLGEQY